This TCR beta chain was found in a study of cytomegalovirus exposure and HLA in healthy donors. Regarding the study as a whole: Earlier results showed most TCR beta V segments being productive about 87% or about 30% of the time. Later genetic work tied a missense DCLRE1C variant to beta-chain V and J trimming.

The V gene end was trimmed by 5 bases and the J gene end by 4 bases; junction bases not matched to a gene: 17. The CDR3 runs to 18 residues. Germline lookup yields CDR1 MDHEN and CDR2 SYDVKM. PCR used 60 Vbeta primers and 13 Jbeta primers. This table comes from immunoSEQ multiplex PCR, and its TCRdb copy is limited to in-frame clones, with some not included. This sample has 150,000 to 170,000 clones, with about 80% found just once. A word on this clone: Its antigen is not known.

Sequencing input: PBMCs. This TCR was sampled from a woman aged 40-49 years in good health and CMV-seronegative. This chain uses TRBV28 with TRBJ1-1, with TRBD1 matching 9 bases. The CDR3 reads CASSIRIRDRVQGTEAFF. CDR3 DNA: TGTGCCAGCAGTATTCGCATCCGGGACAGGGTCCAGGGCACTGAAGCTTTCTTT.